This T cell receptor beta chain was recorded in a study of vaccination and CD4 T cells after COVID-19. TCRdb reprocessed the PCR reads with MiXCR, giving one entry per CDR3 protein. The sample has about 18,000 distinct CDR3 sequences, 60% to 75% seen once; the top ten hold 1.1%. Study-wide findings and caveats: Convalescent patients had 304 of 307 vaccine-specific clones showing spike mono-reactivity. The study sampled relatively few convalescent patients and omitted early post-infection timepoints. Median SARS-CoV-2-reactive clonotype numbers went from around 20 to 38; this increase was not significant.

For this clonotype: Its antigen is not identified.

The receptor was derived from a human donor who had recovered from COVID-19. The source material was CD4+ T cells from blood, sampled after SARS-CoV-2 vaccination.

As DNA, the CDR3 is TGCAGTGCTAGAGATTACGCAGGGGAGAGCGGCACAGATACGCAGTATTTT. Encoded protein: CSARDYAGESGTDTQYF. The gene calls are TRBV20-1 and TRBJ2-3; tentatively, D is TRBD1 (6 bases). The V gene lost 0 bases and the J gene lost 1 base, with 17 bases spanning the gap. Germline CDR1 is DFQATT and CDR2 is SNEGSKA (reference sequence). This CDR3 contains 17 residues.